A single sample gave rise to the 31 T cell receptor beta chains below, sequenced in a study of cytomegalovirus exposure and HLA in healthy donors. With 60 Vbeta and 13 Jbeta primers, the PCR was carried out. Sequenced by immunoSEQ multiplex PCR; TCRdb stores in-frame clones only, minus some. Recorded for this sample: approximately 190,000 clones. Source material: PBMCs. Receptors were obtained from a man aged 25 to 40 in good health and CMV-seronegative.

This rearrangement joins TRBV4-2 to TRBJ2-1; 8 bases match TRBD2. J was trimmed by 9 bases and V by 4 bases; bases with no gene match: 11. CDR1 is LGHNA and CDR2 is YNFKEQ in the germline V gene. This CDR3 spans 15 amino acids. DNA of the CDR3: TGTGCCAGCAGCCCCGGGAGGGTACCTGCGGGTGAGCAGTTCTTC. Translated, it gives CASSPGRVPAGEQFF.

As to this clone: A junction end diverges from the germline sequence, so it may reflect a read error. The chain carries TRBV10-3 and TRBJ2-2; possible D gene TRBD2, 6 bases. The CDR3 contains 14 residues. Germline CDR1 and CDR2: ENHRY and SYGVKD. CDR3 loop: CAISVQDYTGELFF. For the CDR3, the DNA is TGTGCCATCAGTGTACAGGACTACACTGGGGAGCTGTTTTTT.

This rearrangement joins TRBV9 to TRBJ1-1; D not certain. CDR1 is SGDLS and CDR2 is YYNGEE in the germline V gene. There are 13 residues in the CDR3. V dropped 3 bases and J dropped 0 bases, with 6 bases sitting between them. For the CDR3, the DNA is TGTGCCAGCAGCGAACTTTTGAACACTGAAGCTTTCTTT. Protein sequence: CASSELLNTEAFF.

The rearrangement links TRBV5-6 to TRBJ2-3; D ambiguous. V dropped 0 bases and J dropped 6 bases, with 5 bases sitting between them. This CDR3 has 12 amino acids. CDR1 and CDR2 from the germline V gene are SGHDT and YYEEEE. The CDR3, as DNA: TGTGCCAGCAGCTTGGAGAGTGATACGCAGTATTTT. Translating it yields CASSLESDTQYF.

Worth noting for this clone: The same CDR3 is also encoded by other DNA sequences in this sample. The chain recombines TRBV6-5 with TRBJ1-2; TRBD1 matches 9 bases. Per the germline V gene, CDR1 is MNHEY and CDR2 is SVGAGI. The CDR3 consists of 15 residues. Trimming removed 6 bases from V and 4 bases from J; junction bases left unmatched: 9. The CDR3 protein is CASSSTGGAAYGYTF. The CDR3 region has the DNA TGTGCCAGCAGCTCTACAGGGGGCGCCGCCTATGGCTACACCTTC.

This chain connects TRBV29-1 to TRBJ2-7; 9 bases map to TRBD1. Germline V CDR1 and CDR2: SQVTM, ANQGSEA. With V trimmed by 0 bases and J by 4 bases, 16 bases remained unmatched. This CDR3 has 18 residues. The CDR3 reads CSVEELVKPGQGTYEQYF. The CDR3 DNA reads TGCAGCGTTGAAGAGCTTGTGAAGCCGGGACAGGGTACTTACGAGCAGTACTTC.

V and J are TRBV14 and TRBJ2-3; 11 bases are a match to TRBD2. The CDR3 consists of 20 residues. The ends lost 0 bases at V and 4 bases at J; junction bases unmatched: 15. Germline assignment: CDR1 SGHDN and CDR2 FVKESK. In nucleotides, the CDR3 is TGTGCCAGCAGCCAAGATCGTGTACTAGCGGGGGTCCTTGGATCAGATACGCAGTATTTT. This gives the protein CASSQDRVLAGVLGSDTQYF.

The rearrangement joins TRBV28 to TRBJ1-2; 8 nucleotides align to TRBD1. V lost 3 bases to trimming and J lost 5 bases; unmatched junction nucleotides: 14. CDR1 is MDHEN, CDR2 SYDVKM, per germline. The CDR3 length is 17 residues. DNA of the CDR3: TGTGCCAGCAGTTTCGGGTACGGACAGGGACGTATGTATGGCTACACCTTC. Its translation is CASSFGYGQGRMYGYTF.

V is TRBV28 and J is TRBJ2-3; the D is unclear. The CDR3 runs to 14 residues. V dropped 4 bases and J dropped 1 base, with 9 bases sitting between them. Germline V gene sequence: CDR1 MDHEN, CDR2 SYDVKM. The CDR3 protein is CASSSPSGTDTQYF. In DNA, the CDR3 is TGTGCCAGCAGTTCCCCCAGCGGCACAGATACGCAGTATTTT.

V usage is TRBV19 and J usage is TRBJ1-2; D might be TRBD1 (5 bases). This CDR3 contains 11 residues. The germline gives CDR1 LNHDA, CDR2 SQIVND (reference sequence). The V gene lost 10 bases and the J gene lost 8 bases, with 14 bases spanning the gap. As DNA, the CDR3 is TGTGCCACCCACGGGGGTCTGGGCTACACCTTC. Protein: CATHGGLGYTF.

This sequence joins TRBV9 and TRBJ2-7, with 11 bases that match TRBD2. This CDR3 has 14 amino acids. CDR1 is SGDLS and CDR2 is YYNGEE in the germline V gene. V shed 0 bases, J shed 9 bases, and the junction held 5 bases outside the gene matches. This CDR3 reads CASSVALAGGMQYF. CDR3 DNA: TGTGCCAGCAGCGTAGCTTTAGCGGGGGGGATGCAGTACTTC.

The rearrangement uses TRBV7-3 and TRBJ1-1; 7 positions match TRBD1. The J segment lost 2 bases and the V segment lost 5 bases, leaving 5 bases of the junction unmatched. This CDR3 comprises 14 residues. The germline V gene has CDR1 SGHTA and CDR2 FQGTGA. The CDR3 bases are TGTGCCAGCAGCCGGGGACAGACCAACACTGAAGCTTTCTTT. Protein: CASSRGQTNTEAFF. Supplemented by reference TRBV7-3 and TRBJ1-1, the full variable domain reads GAGVSQTPSNKVTEKGKYVELRCDPISGHTALYWYRQSLGQGPEFLIYFQGTGAADDSGLPNDRFFAVRPEGSVSTLKIQRTERGDSAVYLCASSRGQTNTEAFFGQGTRLTVV.

This chain joins TRBV29-1 and TRBJ2-7; 8 bases match TRBD2. V lost 3 bases, J lost 4 bases, and 5 bases stayed unmatched. The germline V gene has CDR1 SQVTM and CDR2 ANQGSEA. The CDR3 loop spans 13 amino acids. The CDR3, as DNA: TGCAGCGTTGACGGGGGGGGGCCATACGAGCAGTACTTC. Translating it yields CSVDGGGPYEQYF.

The chain joins TRBV30 to TRBJ2-7, with D possibly matching TRBD2 (6 bases). The CDR3 extends over 12 amino acids. The V end lost 4 bases, the J end lost 7 bases, and 14 bases lay between the germline ends. Germline CDR1 is GTSNPN and CDR2 is SVGIG (reference sequence). CDR3 region: CAWISHGGEQYF. The CDR3 DNA reads TGTGCCTGGATCTCCCATGGGGGGGAGCAGTACTTC.

The V gene is TRBV25-1, the J gene TRBJ1-2; perhaps TRBD1 as D (5 bases). The ends were cut back, 3 bases at V and 6 bases at J, with 11 bases in the middle. Germline CDR1 reads MGHDK; CDR2 reads SYGVNS. This CDR3 is built from 13 residues. The CDR3 here is CASSEVQGHGYTF. The CDR3 bases are TGTGCCAGCAGTGAGGTCCAGGGCCATGGCTACACCTTC.

The genes are TRBV6-5 and TRBJ1-2; maybe TRBD1 (5 bases). The V end was cut by 1 base, the J end by 8 bases, with 11 bases between. CDR1 is MNHEY and CDR2 is SVGAGI in the germline V gene. This CDR3 comprises 13 residues. The CDR3 coding sequence is TGTGCCAGCAGTTACTACAGGAGAGAGGGCTACACCTTC. It is translated as CASSYYRREGYTF.

The chain links TRBV18 to TRBJ2-1; D unclear. V shed 2 bases and J shed 6 bases, with 11 bases lying between them. The germline V gene encodes CDR1 KGHSH and CDR2 LQKENI. The CDR3 loop spans 14 amino acids. CDR3 amino acids: CASSPSVASNEQFF. CDR3 nucleotides: TGTGCCAGCTCACCAAGTGTAGCTAGCAATGAGCAGTTCTTC.

The chain joins TRBV7-2 to TRBJ1-6; 7 nucleotides agree with TRBD1. Germline CDR1 SGHTA, CDR2 FQGNSA. This CDR3 region has 18 residues. Germline trimming cut 5 bases from V and 4 bases from J; bases unmatched to any gene: 14. The CDR3 reads CASSDGRLGGFYNSPLHF. The CDR3 DNA reads as TGTGCCAGCAGCGACGGCAGGTTAGGGGGCTTTTATAATTCACCCCTCCACTTT.

The chain couples TRBV7-9 to TRBJ2-1; D is unclear. The CDR3 sequence is 15 residues long. V was pared by 3 bases and J by 8 bases, with 17 bases between. Germline assignment: CDR1 SEHNR and CDR2 FQNEAQ (reference sequence). Here the CDR3 reads CASSFGLERVDEQFF. The CDR3 coding sequence is TGTGCCAGCAGCTTCGGGTTGGAGCGAGTCGATGAGCAGTTCTTC.

This chain connects TRBV18 to TRBJ2-1; 9 bases match TRBD1. CDR1 is KGHSH, CDR2 LQKENI, per germline. After removal of 2 bases from V and 9 bases from J, the junction contained 5 bases not matched to a gene. This CDR3 has 14 amino acids. CDR3 amino acids: CASSPGQGLGEQFF. The CDR3 DNA reads as TGTGCCAGCTCACCAGGACAGGGGCTGGGTGAGCAGTTCTTC.

The chain joins TRBV9 to TRBJ2-7, with 10 positions matching TRBD1. This CDR3 region has 15 residues. Germline V lookup: CDR1 SGDLS, CDR2 YYNGEE. The V segment lost 3 bases and the J segment 7 bases; nucleotides outside the gene matches: 10. This CDR3 is CASSAAGTGEGEQYF. The CDR3, as DNA: TGTGCCAGCAGCGCAGCCGGGACAGGGGAGGGGGAGCAGTACTTC.

The V call is TRBV4-1, the J call TRBJ2-1, with TRBD1 as a possible D gene (5 bases). From germline, CDR1 is MGHRA and CDR2 YSYEKL. The CDR3 covers 14 residues. Deletions cut 0 bases from V and 4 bases from J, with 7 bases between. CDR3 DNA: TGCGCCAGCAGCCAAGAAGACAGTTACAATGAGCAGTTCTTC. Its protein is CASSQEDSYNEQFF.

V usage is TRBV4-3 and J usage is TRBJ2-7; 11 bases agree with TRBD1. The CDR3 sequence is 16 residues long. After removal of 4 bases from V and 0 bases from J, the junction contained 5 bases not matched to a gene. CDR1 LGHNA and CDR2 YSLEER come from the germline V gene. As DNA, the CDR3 is TGCGCCAGCAGCCTCCGGACAGGGGGCAGCTCCTACGAGCAGTACTTC. It is translated as CASSLRTGGSSYEQYF.

The chain links TRBV2 to TRBJ1-2, with a possible D match to TRBD1 (5 bases). V was cut by 11 bases and J by 7 bases, with 11 bases left in between. The V gene's germline CDR1 is SNHLY and CDR2 FYNNEI. The CDR3 runs 10 residues. The CDR3 DNA reads TGTGCCCCCGGGGGGGTTGGCTACACCTTC. This sequence encodes CAPGGVGYTF.

This rearrangement joins TRBV29-1 to TRBJ2-5, with D possibly TRBD2 on 6 matching bases. TRBJ2-7 explains the end of the DNA better; the J call may be wrong. The CDR3 has 14 residues. In germline, CDR1 is SQVTM, CDR2 ANQGSEA. CDR3 in amino acids: CSVEIAGLAYEQYF. In DNA, the CDR3 is TGCAGCGTTGAAATCGCGGGGCTGGCCTACGAGCAGTACTTC.

The rearrangement uses TRBV9 and TRBJ2-1, with 10 bases that match TRBD2. Germline V gene data show CDR1 as SGDLS and CDR2 as YYNGEE. CDR3 length: 17 amino acids. V was clipped by 0 bases and J by 8 bases; unmatched bases: 11. CDR3 nucleotide sequence: TGTGCCAGCAGCGTAGGTCCTAGCGGGAGCCTGGGGGATGAGCAGTTCTTC. Protein: CASSVGPSGSLGDEQFF. Based on the CDR3 plus reference TRBV9 and TRBJ2-1, the full variable domain is DSGVTQTPKHLITATGQRVTLRCSPRSGDLSVYWYQQSLDQGLQFLIQYYNGEERAKGNILERFSAQQFPDLHSELNLSSLELGDSALYFCASSVGPSGSLGDEQFFGPGTRLTVL.

The chain combines TRBV6-5 with TRBJ1-5; D is possibly TRBD1 (5 bases). Trimming left V 2 bases short and J 7 bases short, with 15 bases between. Germline V gives CDR1 MNHEY, CDR2 SVGAGI. This CDR3 has 15 residues. The CDR3 here is CASSYGMGGGQPQHF. The CDR3 nucleotides read TGTGCCAGCAGTTACGGGATGGGGGGTGGACAGCCCCAGCATTTT.

The chain links TRBV5-1 to TRBJ2-1; a weak D match, TRBD1 (6 bases). V lost 5 bases to trimming and J lost 4 bases, with 16 bases between them. Germline V gene sequence: CDR1 SGHRS, CDR2 YFSETQ. CDR3 size: 15 residues. The CDR3: CASSTDSKFYNEQFF. CDR3 nucleotides: TGCGCCAGCAGTACGGACAGCAAGTTTTACAATGAGCAGTTCTTC. Full variable domain (missing parts from reference TRBV5-1 and TRBJ2-1): KAGVTQTPRYLIKTRGQQVTLSCSPISGHRSVSWYQQTPGQGLQFLFEYFSETQRNKGNFPGRFSGRQFSNSRSEMNVSTLELGDSALYLCASSTDSKFYNEQFFGPGTRLTVL.

The chain is built from TRBV18 and TRBJ2-7; 7 bases are a match to TRBD2. The trim removed 2 bases at V and 7 bases at J, leaving 11 bases unmatched. The CDR3 is made up of 15 amino acids. Germline values: CDR1 KGHSH, CDR2 LQKENI. CDR3 amino acids: CASSPGVPREGEQYF. The DNA of the CDR3 is TGTGCCAGCTCACCAGGGGTTCCCAGGGAGGGGGAGCAGTACTTC.

The rearrangement uses TRBV9 and TRBJ2-7; 7 bases align to TRBD1. This CDR3 has 15 residues. J lost 2 bases, V lost 3 bases, and 8 bases had no gene match. Germline CDR1 SGDLS, CDR2 YYNGEE. The CDR3 DNA is TGTGCCAGCAGCGGCCGACAGGGACAAACCTACGAGCAGTACTTC. The encoded protein is CASSGRQGQTYEQYF.

The chain recombines TRBV6-6 with TRBJ1-1; 8 nucleotides line up with TRBD1. The germline V gene encodes CDR1 MNHNY and CDR2 SVGAGI (reference sequence). The CDR3 consists of 14 residues. V lost 6 bases to trimming and J lost 1 base; unmatched junction nucleotides: 4. CDR3 in DNA: TGTGCCAGCAGGGCAGGGGGCAGGAACACTGAAGCTTTCTTT. Its translation: CASRAGGRNTEAFF.